The 5 T cell receptor beta chains below all came from one sample that was sequenced in a study of control samples from healthy donors and cancer patients. Using immunoSEQ multiplex PCR, the repertoire was profiled, and TCRdb retains in-frame clones only, with some absent. The table shows approximately 180,000 clones, with about 90% occurring only once. The sample was blood. The source of these receptors is a woman between 40 and 55 years old in good health.

This clone has only one observation. This sequence joins TRBV3-1 (or the pseudogene TRBV3-2) and TRBJ2-7; D gene ambiguous. The ends were cut back, 1 base at V and 9 bases at J, with 13 bases in the middle. Per germline, CDR1 LGHDT and CDR2 YNNKEL (reference sequence). The CDR3 is 13 amino acids. The CDR3 is CASSQAQPGPQYF. DNA for the CDR3: TGTGCCAGCAGCCAAGCTCAGCCCGGCCCGCAGTACTTC.

The V gene is TRBV12-5, the J gene TRBJ2-2, with D hard to call. The CDR3 loop spans 18 amino acids. Germline CDR1 and CDR2: LGHNT and FRNRAP. V was cut by 4 bases and J by 2 bases, with 20 bases left in between. CDR3 region: CASGSRKPPQTNTGELFF. The CDR3 bases are TGTGCTAGTGGTTCTCGGAAACCCCCACAGACTAACACCGGGGAGCTGTTTTTT.

The chain combines TRBV11-3 with TRBJ1-6; no firm D call. CDR1 is SGHNT, CDR2 YENEEA, per germline. This CDR3 comprises 17 residues. Trimming pared 2 bases from V and 7 bases from J, leaving 18 bases between. DNA for the CDR3: TGTGCCAGCAGCTTACAGTTAAGGCAGGTGGGGAATTCACCCCTCCACTTT. It translates to CASSLQLRQVGNSPLHF.

The chain joins TRBV7-9 to TRBJ2-2, with D possibly matching TRBD1 (5 bases). Trimming shortened V by 1 base and J by 2 bases, and 11 bases separated the two germline ends. Germline V gene lookup returns CDR1 SEHNR and CDR2 FQNEAQ (reference sequence). This CDR3 region has 16 residues. CDR3 sequence: CASSLGFRDNTGELFF. The CDR3 DNA reads TGTGCCAGCAGCTTAGGTTTCAGGGATAACACCGGGGAGCTGTTTTTT.

This chain uses TRBV14 with TRBJ2-1, with D maybe TRBD2 (7 bases). Germline V gene data show CDR1 as SGHDN and CDR2 as FVKESK. The CDR3 is made up of 15 amino acids. V lost 4 bases to trimming and J lost 9 bases, with 19 bases between them. CDR3: CASSLYNRDYSEQFF. As DNA, the CDR3 is TGTGCCAGCAGCCTATATAACAGGGACTATTCTGAGCAGTTCTTC.